What follows are 13 T cell receptor beta chains derived from one specimen sequenced in a study of metastatic and nonmetastatic thyroid tumors. TCRdb re-called clones from the PCR reads using MiXCR. The sample lists around 4,500 clones, 30% to 40% occurring once. None of the patients had undergone any treatment ahead of thyroid surgery. The material sequenced was adjacent normal tissue. All receptors derive from a male donor with papillary thyroid cancer or a benign thyroid nodule (not recorded which). Some clones in this sample may be carry-over from other donors' samples.

This clone was counted a few times. V usage is TRBV6-1 and J usage is TRBJ2-7; TRBD2 matches 8 bases. Germline lookup yields CDR1 MNHNS and CDR2 SASEGT. J lost 1 base, V lost 10 bases, and 6 bases had no gene match. The CDR3 is made up of 13 amino acids. The CDR3 DNA follows: TGTGCCATCCTACTAGCGGCTTCCTACGAGCAGTACTTC. Residues: CAILLAASYEQYF.

The CDR3 coding sequence is TGTGCCAGCAGCACCGCCAGAGAGCTGTTTTTT. Translated: CASSTARELFF. The rearrangement uses TRBV6-1 and TRBJ2-2; the D is unclear. The CDR3 covers 11 residues. Germline V gene data show CDR1 as MNHNS and CDR2 as SASEGT. Trimming removed 6 bases from V and 11 bases from J, with 10 bases in between.

This chain joins TRBV4-1 and TRBJ1-4, with 7 bases identical to TRBD1. V dropped 4 bases and J dropped 7; count of bases not matched to a gene: 9. Germline V gives CDR1 MGHRA, CDR2 YSYEKL. The CDR3 has 15 residues. For the CDR3, the DNA is TGCGCCAGCAGCCTACGACAGGGAGGAGCTGAAAAACTGTTTTTT. It codes for CASSLRQGGAEKLFF.

The rearrangement joins TRBV6-1 to TRBJ1-1; D unresolved. Germline V gives CDR1 MNHNS, CDR2 SASEGT. This CDR3 contains 12 residues. The V end lost 3 bases, the J end lost 7 bases, and 9 bases lay between the germline ends. The CDR3 DNA reads as TGTGCCAGCAGTGAGACCGGAATTGAAGCTTTCTTT. It is translated as CASSETGIEAFF.

Sample share makes this clone medium-sized (0.01 to 0.1%). The chain joins TRBV19 to TRBJ2-1, with TRBD1 matching over 8 bases. Trimming at V came to 1 base and at J to 1 base, leaving 3 bases not matched to a gene. The CDR3 consists of 16 residues. Germline assignment: CDR1 LNHDA and CDR2 SQIVND (reference sequence). This chain's CDR3 is CASSIGTGWSYNEQFF. In DNA, the CDR3 is TGTGCCAGTAGTATAGGGACAGGGTGGTCCTACAATGAGCAGTTCTTC. The full variable domain, its missing parts supplied by reference TRBV19 and TRBJ2-1, is DGGITQSPKYLFRKEGQNVTLSCEQNLNHDAMYWYRQDPGQGLRLIYYSQIVNDFQKGDIAEGYSVSREKKESFPLTVTSAQKNPTAFYLCASSIGTGWSYNEQFFGPGTRLTVL.

The rearrangement joins TRBV2 to TRBJ2-3, with TRBD2 matching 14 bases. This CDR3 region has 19 residues. Trimming at V came to 1 base and at J to 0 bases, leaving 6 bases not matched to a gene. Looked up from germline, CDR1 is SNHLY and CDR2 is FYNNEI. In nucleotides, the CDR3 is TGTGCCAGCAGTGAAGGATGGACTAGCGGGAGGCTGAGCACAGATACGCAGTATTTT. It yields the protein CASSEGWTSGRLSTDTQYF.

J is TRBJ2-1 and V is TRBV11-2, with D possibly called TRBD1 or TRBD2 (5 bases each). The germline V gene encodes CDR1 SGHAT and CDR2 FQNNGV. The V and J ends lost 4 bases and 6 bases respectively, with 16 bases between them. The CDR3 has 15 amino acids. The CDR3 DNA sequence: TGTGCCAGCAGCTCCCGGGACCCTCAGCCCAATGAGCAGTTCTTC. Translating gives CASSSRDPQPNEQFF.

This rearrangement joins TRBV19 to TRBJ2-2; 15 bases agree with TRBD2. CDR1 and CDR2 from the germline V gene are LNHDA and SQIVND (reference sequence). This CDR3 comprises 20 residues. The V and J ends lost 4 bases and 3 bases, in that order; junction bases with no gene match: 12. CDR3 loop: CASSTEKWTSGRDHTGELFF. CDR3 coding DNA: TGTGCCAGTAGTACCGAAAAATGGACTAGCGGGAGGGATCACACCGGGGAGCTGTTTTTT.

This clone was observed a handful of times. J is TRBJ1-4 and V is TRBV12-3 or TRBV12-4, with 7 positions matching TRBD1. This CDR3 has 14 amino acids. V lost 6 bases to trimming and J lost 5 bases; unmatched junction nucleotides: 6. The CDR3 coding sequence is TGTGCCAGCAGGAACCCGACAGGGAATGAAAAACTGTTTTTT. Amino acids: CASRNPTGNEKLFF.

This clone was seen a handful of times. This chain uses TRBV2 with TRBJ2-1; D may be TRBD1 (6 bases). The V and J ends lost 3 bases and 3 bases respectively, with 9 bases between them. From germline, CDR1 is SNHLY and CDR2 FYNNEI. The CDR3 contains 14 residues. CDR3 sequence reads: CASSDGTFYNEQFF. The DNA of the CDR3 is TGTGCCAGCAGTGACGGGACATTCTACAATGAGCAGTTCTTC.

This clone was counted between two and nine times. This chain uses TRBV6-2 or TRBV6-3 with TRBJ2-1, with TRBD1 identical over 7 bases. From germline, CDR1 is MNHEY and CDR2 SVGEGT. The CDR3 is 16 amino acids. With V trimmed by 4 bases and J by 4 bases, 10 bases remained unmatched. CDR3 region: CASSSLNRGRYNEQFF. The CDR3 DNA sequence: TGTGCCAGCAGTTCTTTAAACAGGGGTCGATACAATGAGCAGTTCTTC.

The chain recombines TRBV20-1 with TRBJ2-7; 10 bases agree with TRBD2. V lost 4 bases, J lost 4 bases, and 13 bases stayed unmatched. The germline V gene has CDR1 DFQATT and CDR2 SNEGSKA (reference sequence). The CDR3 runs to 16 residues. The CDR3 sequence: CSATKLAGDRGYEQYF. In nucleotides, the CDR3 is TGCAGTGCTACCAAGCTAGCGGGAGATAGGGGTTACGAGCAGTACTTC.

V gene TRBV6-2 or TRBV6-3 combines with J gene TRBJ2-7, with D hard to call. This CDR3 has 13 amino acids. V was trimmed by 6 bases and J by 0 bases, leaving 9 bases between them. CDR1 MNHEY and CDR2 SVGEGT come from the germline V gene. The CDR3 here is CASRPGSSYEQYF. CDR3 sequence (DNA): TGTGCCAGCAGGCCGGGTTCCTCCTACGAGCAGTACTTC.